Below, 6 T cell receptor beta chains from the same sample are listed, as sequenced in a study of T cell repertoires in cytomegalovirus infection. These receptors have no known antigen. TCRdb itself ran the reads through MiXCR, one entry per CDR3 protein. In the table there are around 570,000 distinct CDR3 sequences, over 35% of which are singletons. The sequenced sample was cultured PBMCs, obtained from culture after CMV antigen stimulation. The receptors originated from a human donor in good health (CMV status not recorded). Some clones in this sample may be carry-over from other donors' samples.

The V gene is TRBV12-3 or TRBV12-4, the J gene TRBJ2-7; 8 bases line up with TRBD2. CDR3 size: 14 residues. V lost 3 bases, J lost 2 bases, and 3 bases stayed unmatched. CDR3 bases: TGTGCCAGCAGTTTCGCAGCGGGAGCCTACGAGCAGTACTTC. It translates to CASSFAAGAYEQYF.

V and J are TRBV4-1 and TRBJ2-5; D gene uncertain. This CDR3 has 13 residues. The germline CDR1 and CDR2 sequences are MGHRA and YSYEKL. V lost 1 base to trimming and J lost 0 bases, with 3 bases between them. For the CDR3, the DNA is TGCGCCAGCAGCCAAGTATACCAAGAGACCCAGTACTTC. Encoded protein: CASSQVYQETQYF.

This clonotype came up a few times. The chain joins TRBV25-1 to TRBJ1-2, with D perhaps matching TRBD1 (5 bases). The CDR3 is 14 residues long. CDR1 is MGHDK and CDR2 is SYGVNS in the germline V gene. The ends were cut back, 6 bases at V and 3 bases at J, with 14 bases in the middle. CDR3 residues: CASSTVGTHYGYTF. Written as DNA, the CDR3 is TGTGCCAGCAGCACTGTGGGGACGCACTATGGCTACACCTTC.

The chain combines TRBV7-2 with TRBJ2-5; 13 bases are shared with TRBD2. The CDR3 extends over 16 amino acids. Germline-derived CDR1 and CDR2 are SGHTA and FQGNSA. V was pared by 1 base and J by 4 bases, with 3 bases of the junction left unmatched. CDR3 in amino acids: CASSLGLAGGSETQYF. The CDR3 nucleotides are TGTGCCAGCAGCTTAGGACTAGCGGGGGGTTCAGAGACCCAGTACTTC.

This clonotype has just a few counts. The chain links TRBV7-6 to TRBJ2-7; TRBD2 agrees at 13 bases. Germline V CDR1 and CDR2: SGHVS, FNYEAQ. Trimming at V came to 5 bases and at J to 7 bases, leaving 8 bases not matched to a gene. The CDR3 consists of 15 residues. This CDR3 reads CASSLGTSGTGEQYF. The CDR3 nucleotides read TGTGCCAGCAGCCTCGGGACTAGCGGGACGGGGGAGCAGTACTTC. The full variable domain, rest sourced from reference TRBV7-6 and TRBJ2-7, is GAGVSQSPRYKVTKRGQDVALRCDPISGHVSLYWYRQALGQGPEFLTYFNYEAQQDKSGLPNDRFSAERPEGSISTLTIQRTEQRDSAMYRCASSLGTSGTGEQYFGPGTRLTVT.

This clonotype was detected only a few times. The rearrangement uses TRBV7-2 and TRBJ2-3; TRBD2 aligns across 10 bases. The CDR3 has 18 amino acids. The germline V gene has CDR1 SGHTA and CDR2 FQGNSA. Trimming removed 3 bases from V and 0 bases from J; junction bases left unmatched: 9. CDR3 bases: TGTGCCAGCAGCTTCTTAGCGGGAGGTATCAGGAGCACAGATACGCAGTATTTT. It codes for CASSFLAGGIRSTDTQYF.